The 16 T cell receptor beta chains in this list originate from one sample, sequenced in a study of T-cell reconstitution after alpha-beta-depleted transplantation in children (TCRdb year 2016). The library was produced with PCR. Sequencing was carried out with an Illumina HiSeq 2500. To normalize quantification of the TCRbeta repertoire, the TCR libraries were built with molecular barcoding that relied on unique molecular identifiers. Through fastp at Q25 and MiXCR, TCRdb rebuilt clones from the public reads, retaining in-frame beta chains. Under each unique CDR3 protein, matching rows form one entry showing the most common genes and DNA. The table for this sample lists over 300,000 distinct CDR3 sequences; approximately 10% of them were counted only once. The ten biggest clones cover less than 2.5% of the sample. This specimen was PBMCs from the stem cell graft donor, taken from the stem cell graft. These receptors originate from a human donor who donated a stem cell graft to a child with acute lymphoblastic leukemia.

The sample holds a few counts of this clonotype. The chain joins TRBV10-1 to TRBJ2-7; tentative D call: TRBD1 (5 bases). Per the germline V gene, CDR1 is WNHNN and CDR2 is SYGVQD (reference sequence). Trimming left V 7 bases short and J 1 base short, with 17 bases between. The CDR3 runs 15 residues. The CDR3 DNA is TGCGCCAGCACCATAATTCAGGGTCTATCCTACGAGCAGTACTTC. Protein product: CASTIIQGLSYEQYF.

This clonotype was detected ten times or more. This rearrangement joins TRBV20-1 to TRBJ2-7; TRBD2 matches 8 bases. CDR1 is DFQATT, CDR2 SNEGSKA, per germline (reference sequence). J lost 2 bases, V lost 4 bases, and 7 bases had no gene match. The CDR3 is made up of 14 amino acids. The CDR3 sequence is CSATPSGSPYEQYF. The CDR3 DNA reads TGCAGTGCTACTCCCAGCGGGAGTCCCTACGAGCAGTACTTC.

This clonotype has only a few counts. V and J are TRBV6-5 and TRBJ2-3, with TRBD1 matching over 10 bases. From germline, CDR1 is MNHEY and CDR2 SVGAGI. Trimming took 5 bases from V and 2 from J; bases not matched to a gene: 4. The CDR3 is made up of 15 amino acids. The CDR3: CASSRGQGHTDTQYF. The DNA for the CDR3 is TGTGCCAGCAGTCGGGGACAGGGGCACACAGATACGCAGTATTTT.

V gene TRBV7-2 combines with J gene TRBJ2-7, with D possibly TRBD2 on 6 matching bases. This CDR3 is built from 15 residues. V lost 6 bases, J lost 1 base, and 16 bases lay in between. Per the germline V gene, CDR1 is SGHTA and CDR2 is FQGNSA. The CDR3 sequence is CASSRAPGTSYEQYF. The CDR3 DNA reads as TGTGCCAGCAGTCGAGCTCCGGGGACTTCCTACGAGCAGTACTTC.

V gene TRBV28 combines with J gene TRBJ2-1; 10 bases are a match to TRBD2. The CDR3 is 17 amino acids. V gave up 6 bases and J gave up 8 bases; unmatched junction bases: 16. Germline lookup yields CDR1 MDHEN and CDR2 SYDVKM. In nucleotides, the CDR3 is TGTGCCAGCAGCTTAGCGGGAGGAGAAAGGTTAGTCGATGAGCAGTTCTTC. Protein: CASSLAGGERLVDEQFF. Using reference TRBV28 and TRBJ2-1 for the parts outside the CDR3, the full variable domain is DVKVTQSSRYLVKRTGEKVFLECVQDMDHENMFWYRQDPGLGLRLIYFSYDVKMKEKGDIPEGYSVSREKKERFSLILESASTNQTSMYLCASSLAGGERLVDEQFFGPGTRLTVL.

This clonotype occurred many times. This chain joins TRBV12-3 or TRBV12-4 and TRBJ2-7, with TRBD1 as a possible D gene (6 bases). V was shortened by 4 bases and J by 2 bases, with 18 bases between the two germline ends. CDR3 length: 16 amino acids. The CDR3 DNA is TGTGCCAGCAGTTATAGAACCGGACAGCGAACCTACGAGCAGTACTTC. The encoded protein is CASSYRTGQRTYEQYF.

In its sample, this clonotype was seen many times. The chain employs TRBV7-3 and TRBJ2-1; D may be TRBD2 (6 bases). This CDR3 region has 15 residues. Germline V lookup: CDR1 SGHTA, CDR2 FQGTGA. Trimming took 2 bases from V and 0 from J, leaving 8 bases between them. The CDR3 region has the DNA TGTGCCAGCAGCTTACTAGCGCCCTCCTACAATGAGCAGTTCTTC. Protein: CASSLLAPSYNEQFF.

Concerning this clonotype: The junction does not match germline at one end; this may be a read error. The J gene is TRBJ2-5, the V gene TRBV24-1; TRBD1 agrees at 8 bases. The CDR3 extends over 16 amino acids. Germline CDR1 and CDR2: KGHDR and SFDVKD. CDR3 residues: CATSGQGHLGIWTQYF. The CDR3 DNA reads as TGTGCCACTAGTGGACAGGGCCACTTAGGGATCTGGACCCAGTACTTC.

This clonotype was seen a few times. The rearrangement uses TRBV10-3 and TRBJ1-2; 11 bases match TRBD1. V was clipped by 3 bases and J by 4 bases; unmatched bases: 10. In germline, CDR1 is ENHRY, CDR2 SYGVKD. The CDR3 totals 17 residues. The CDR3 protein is CAISDPGQGASSYGYTF. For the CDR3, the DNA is TGTGCCATCAGTGACCCAGGACAGGGGGCGAGCTCCTATGGCTACACCTTC.

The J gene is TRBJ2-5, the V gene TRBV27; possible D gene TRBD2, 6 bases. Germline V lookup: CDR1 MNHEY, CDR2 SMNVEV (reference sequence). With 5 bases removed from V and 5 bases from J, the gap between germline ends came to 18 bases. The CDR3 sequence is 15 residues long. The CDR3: CASSPVAGGGETQYF. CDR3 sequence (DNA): TGTGCCAGCAGTCCTGTGGCGGGTGGGGGGGAGACCCAGTACTTC.

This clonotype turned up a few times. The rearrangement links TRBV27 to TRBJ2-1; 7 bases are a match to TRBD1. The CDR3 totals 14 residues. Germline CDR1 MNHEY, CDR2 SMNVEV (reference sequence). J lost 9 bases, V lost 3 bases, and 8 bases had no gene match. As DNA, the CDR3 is TGTGCCAGCAGTTTGGTAGACAGGGCCCCTGAGCAGTTCTTC. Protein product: CASSLVDRAPEQFF.

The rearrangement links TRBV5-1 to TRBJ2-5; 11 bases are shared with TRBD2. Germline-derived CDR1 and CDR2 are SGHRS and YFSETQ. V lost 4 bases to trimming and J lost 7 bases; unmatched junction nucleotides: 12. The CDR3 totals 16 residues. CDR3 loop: CASSAALAGVGVTQYF. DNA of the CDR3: TGCGCCAGCAGCGCCGCACTAGCGGGAGTCGGGGTGACCCAGTACTTC.

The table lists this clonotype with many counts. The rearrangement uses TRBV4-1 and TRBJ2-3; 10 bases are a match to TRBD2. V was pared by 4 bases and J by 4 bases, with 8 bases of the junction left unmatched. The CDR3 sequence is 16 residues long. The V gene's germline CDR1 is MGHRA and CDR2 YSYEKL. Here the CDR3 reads CASSLRAGGPSDTQYF. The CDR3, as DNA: TGCGCCAGCAGCCTTCGAGCGGGAGGGCCCTCAGATACGCAGTATTTT.

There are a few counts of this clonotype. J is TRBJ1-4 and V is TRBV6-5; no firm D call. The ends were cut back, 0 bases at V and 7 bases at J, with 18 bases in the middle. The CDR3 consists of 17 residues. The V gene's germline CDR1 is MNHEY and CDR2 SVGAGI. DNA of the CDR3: TGTGCCAGCAGTTACTCGGATACGTCTGCGGAAGGTGAAAAACTGTTTTTT. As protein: CASSYSDTSAEGEKLFF.

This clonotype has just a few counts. CDR3: CASSSLAGVKKEFF. The CDR3 region has the DNA TGTGCCAGTAGTTCACTAGCGGGAGTTAAAAAAGAGTTCTTC. V usage is TRBV19 and J usage is TRBJ2-1; 11 nucleotides line up with TRBD2. The germline V gene encodes CDR1 LNHDA and CDR2 SQIVND (reference sequence). This CDR3 comprises 14 residues. The ends lost 5 bases at V and 14 bases at J; junction bases unmatched: 11.

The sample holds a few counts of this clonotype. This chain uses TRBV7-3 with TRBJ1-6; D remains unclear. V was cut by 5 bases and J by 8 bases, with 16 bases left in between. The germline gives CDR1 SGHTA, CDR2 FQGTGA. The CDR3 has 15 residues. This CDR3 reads CASSPTPGRHSPLHF. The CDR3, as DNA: TGTGCCAGCAGCCCAACCCCGGGGAGGCATTCACCCCTCCACTTT.